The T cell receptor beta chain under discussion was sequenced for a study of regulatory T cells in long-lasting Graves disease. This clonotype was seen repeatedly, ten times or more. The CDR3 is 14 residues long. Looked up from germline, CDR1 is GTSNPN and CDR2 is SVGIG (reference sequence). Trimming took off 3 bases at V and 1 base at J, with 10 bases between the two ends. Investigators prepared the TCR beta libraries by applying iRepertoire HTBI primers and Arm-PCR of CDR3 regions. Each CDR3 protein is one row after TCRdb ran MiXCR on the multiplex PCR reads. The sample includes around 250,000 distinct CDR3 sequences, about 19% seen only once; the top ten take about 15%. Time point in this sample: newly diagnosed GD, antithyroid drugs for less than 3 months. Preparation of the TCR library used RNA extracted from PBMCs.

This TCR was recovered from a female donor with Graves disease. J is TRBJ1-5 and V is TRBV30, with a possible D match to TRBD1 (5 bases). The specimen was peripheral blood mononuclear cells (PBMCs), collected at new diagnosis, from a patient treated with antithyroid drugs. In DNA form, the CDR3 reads TGTGCCTGGAGGAGGGGAGGAAGCAATCAGCCCCAGCATTTT. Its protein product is CAWRRGGSNQPQHF. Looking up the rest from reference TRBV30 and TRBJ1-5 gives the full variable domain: SQTIHQWPATLVQPVGSPLSLECTVEGTSNPNLYWYRQAAGRGLQLLFYSVGIGQISSEVPQNLSASRPQDRQFILSSKKLLLSDSGFYLCAWRRGGSNQPQHFGDGTRLSIL.